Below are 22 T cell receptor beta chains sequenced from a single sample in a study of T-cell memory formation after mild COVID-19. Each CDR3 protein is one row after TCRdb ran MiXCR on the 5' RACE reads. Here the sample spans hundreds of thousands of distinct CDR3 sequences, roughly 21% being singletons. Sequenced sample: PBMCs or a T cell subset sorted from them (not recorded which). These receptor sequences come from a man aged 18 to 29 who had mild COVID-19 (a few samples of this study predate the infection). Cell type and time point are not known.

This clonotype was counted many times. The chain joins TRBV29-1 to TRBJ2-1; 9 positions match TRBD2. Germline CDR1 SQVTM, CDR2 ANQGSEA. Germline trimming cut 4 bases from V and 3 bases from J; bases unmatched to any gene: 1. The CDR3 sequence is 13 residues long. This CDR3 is CSVVTSGYNEQFF. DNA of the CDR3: TGCAGCGTTGTGACTAGCGGCTACAATGAGCAGTTCTTC.

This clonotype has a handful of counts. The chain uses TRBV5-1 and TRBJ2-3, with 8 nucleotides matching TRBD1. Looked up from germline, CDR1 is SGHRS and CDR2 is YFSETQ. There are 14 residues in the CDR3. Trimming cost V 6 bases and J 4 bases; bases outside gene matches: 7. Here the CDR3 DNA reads TGCGCCAGCACAAGGACAGGGCCCCCAGATACGCAGTATTTT. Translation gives CASTRTGPPDTQYF.

The chain's CDR3 is CASDLDYGYTF. DNA of the CDR3: TGTGCCAGCGATTTGGACTATGGCTACACCTTC. V is TRBV7-9 and J is TRBJ1-2; no clear D. The ends were cut back, 8 bases at V and 3 bases at J, with 7 bases in the middle. The CDR3 is 11 residues long. Germline V CDR1 and CDR2: SEHNR, FQNEAQ (reference sequence).

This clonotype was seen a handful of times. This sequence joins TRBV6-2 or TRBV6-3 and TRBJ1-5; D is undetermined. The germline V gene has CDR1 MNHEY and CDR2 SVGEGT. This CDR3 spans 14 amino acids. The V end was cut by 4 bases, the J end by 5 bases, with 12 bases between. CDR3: CASSLERPYQPQHF. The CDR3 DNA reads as TGTGCCAGCAGTTTAGAGAGACCCTATCAGCCCCAGCATTTT.

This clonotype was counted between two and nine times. CDR3 sequence (DNA): TGTGCCAGCAGCCAAGATCTGGGTAGCGTAAGCACAGATACGCAGTATTTT. Encoded protein: CASSQDLGSVSTDTQYF. J is TRBJ2-3 and V is TRBV4-2; D possibly corresponds to TRBD2 (5 bases). Germline CDR1 reads LGHNA; CDR2 reads YNFKEQ. Trimming removed 0 bases at V and 0 bases at J, with 13 bases between. The CDR3 spans 17 residues.

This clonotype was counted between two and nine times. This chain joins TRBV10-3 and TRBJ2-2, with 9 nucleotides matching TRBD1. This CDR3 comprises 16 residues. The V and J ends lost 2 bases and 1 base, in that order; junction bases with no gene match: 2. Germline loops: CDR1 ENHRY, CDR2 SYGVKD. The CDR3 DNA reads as TGTGCCATCAGTGAGCCGACAGGGGGGAACACCGGGGAGCTGTTTTTT. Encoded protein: CAISEPTGGNTGELFF.

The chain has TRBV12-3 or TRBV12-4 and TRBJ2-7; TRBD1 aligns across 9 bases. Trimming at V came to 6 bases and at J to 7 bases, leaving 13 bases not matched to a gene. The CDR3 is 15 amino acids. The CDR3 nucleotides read TGTGCCAGCAGCTCCCGGGACAGGGCCAGGAGGGAGCAGTACTTC. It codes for CASSSRDRARREQYF.

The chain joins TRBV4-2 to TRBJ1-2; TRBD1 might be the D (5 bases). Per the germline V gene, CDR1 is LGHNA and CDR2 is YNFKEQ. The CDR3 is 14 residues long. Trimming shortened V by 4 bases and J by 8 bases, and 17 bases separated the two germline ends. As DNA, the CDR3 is TGTGCCAGCAGCCTCCCAGGGATTGGGGGGGGCTACACCTTC. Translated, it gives CASSLPGIGGGYTF.

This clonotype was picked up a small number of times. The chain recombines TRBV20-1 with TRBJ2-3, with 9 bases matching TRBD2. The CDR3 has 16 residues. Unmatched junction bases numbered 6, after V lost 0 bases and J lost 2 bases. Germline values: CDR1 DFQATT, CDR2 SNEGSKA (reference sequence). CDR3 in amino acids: CSARDGRGGLTDTQYF. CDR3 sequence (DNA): TGCAGTGCTAGAGATGGGCGGGGGGGACTCACAGATACGCAGTATTTT.

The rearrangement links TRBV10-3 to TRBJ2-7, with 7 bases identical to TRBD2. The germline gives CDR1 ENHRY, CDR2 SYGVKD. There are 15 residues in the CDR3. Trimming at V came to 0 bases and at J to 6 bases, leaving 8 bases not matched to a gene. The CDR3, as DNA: TGTGCCATCAGTGAGTCGGTTGACCGGGGGGTCGAGCAGTACTTC. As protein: CAISESVDRGVEQYF.

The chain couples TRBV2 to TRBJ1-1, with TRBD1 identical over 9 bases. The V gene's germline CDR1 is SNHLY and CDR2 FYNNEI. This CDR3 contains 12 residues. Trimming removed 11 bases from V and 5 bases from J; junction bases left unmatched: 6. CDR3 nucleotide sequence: TGTGCCGCACAGGGGGCGGTGACTGAAGCTTTCTTT. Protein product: CAAQGAVTEAFF.

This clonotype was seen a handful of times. The DNA of the CDR3 is TGTGCCAGCAGCCCCCAGCGGGGGATCACAGATACGCAGTATTTT. It translates to CASSPQRGITDTQYF. The gene calls are TRBV11-1 and TRBJ2-3, with 8 bases matching TRBD2. The CDR3 consists of 15 residues. The germline V gene has CDR1 SGHAT and CDR2 FQDESV (reference sequence). The ends lost 5 bases at V and 2 bases at J; junction bases unmatched: 6.

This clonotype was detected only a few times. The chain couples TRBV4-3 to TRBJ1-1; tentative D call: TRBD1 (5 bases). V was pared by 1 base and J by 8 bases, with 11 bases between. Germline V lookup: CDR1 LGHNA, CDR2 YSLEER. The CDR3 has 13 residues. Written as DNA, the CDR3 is TGCGCCAGCAGCCAAGGGGGGACTGACGAAGCTTTCTTT. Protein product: CASSQGGTDEAFF.

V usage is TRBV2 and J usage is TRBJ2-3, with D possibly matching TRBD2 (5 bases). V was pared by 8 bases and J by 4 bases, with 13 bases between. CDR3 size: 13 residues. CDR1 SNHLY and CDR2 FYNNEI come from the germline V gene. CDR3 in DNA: TGTGCCAGCGCGTGGGGAGACTCAGATACGCAGTATTTT. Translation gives CASAWGDSDTQYF.

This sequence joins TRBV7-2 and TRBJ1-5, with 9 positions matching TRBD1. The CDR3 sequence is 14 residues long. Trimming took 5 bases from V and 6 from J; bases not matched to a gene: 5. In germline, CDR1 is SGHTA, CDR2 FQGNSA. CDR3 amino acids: CASSLGQGPQPQHF. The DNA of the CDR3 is TGTGCCAGCAGCCTGGGACAGGGCCCTCAGCCCCAGCATTTT.

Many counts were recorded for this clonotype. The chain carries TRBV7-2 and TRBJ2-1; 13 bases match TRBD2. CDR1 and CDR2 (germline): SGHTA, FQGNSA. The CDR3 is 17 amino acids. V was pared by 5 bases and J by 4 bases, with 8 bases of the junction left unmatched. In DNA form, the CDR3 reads TGTGCCAGCAGCCTGAATCCGACTAGCGGGGGGTACAATGAGCAGTTCTTC. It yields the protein CASSLNPTSGGYNEQFF.

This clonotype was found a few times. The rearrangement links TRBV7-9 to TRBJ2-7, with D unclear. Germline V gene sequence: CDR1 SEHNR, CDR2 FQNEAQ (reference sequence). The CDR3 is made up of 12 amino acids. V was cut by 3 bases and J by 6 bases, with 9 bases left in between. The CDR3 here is CASSFLGPEQYV. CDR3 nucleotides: TGTGCCAGCAGCTTTCTAGGGCCCGAGCAGTACGTC.

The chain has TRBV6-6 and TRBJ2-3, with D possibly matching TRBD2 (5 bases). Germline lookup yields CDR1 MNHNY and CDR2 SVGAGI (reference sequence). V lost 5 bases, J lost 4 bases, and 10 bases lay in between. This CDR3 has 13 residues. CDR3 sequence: CASSKAVADTQYF. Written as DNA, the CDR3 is TGTGCCAGCAGTAAAGCGGTGGCAGATACGCAGTATTTT.

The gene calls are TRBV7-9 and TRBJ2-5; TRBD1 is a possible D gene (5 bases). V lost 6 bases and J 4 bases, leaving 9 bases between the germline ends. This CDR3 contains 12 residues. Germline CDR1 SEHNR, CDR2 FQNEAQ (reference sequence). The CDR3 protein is CASRDDRETQYF. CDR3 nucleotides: TGTGCCAGCAGAGACGACAGAGAGACCCAGTACTTC.

Here the CDR3 DNA reads TGTGCCAGCAGTGACGGTTCCGAGCAGTACGTC. This codes for CASSDGSEQYV. The V call is TRBV6-5, the J call TRBJ2-7, with D hard to call. The CDR3 sequence is 11 residues long. Germline CDR1 MNHEY, CDR2 SVGAGI. V lost 5 bases, J lost 6 bases, and 8 bases lay in between.

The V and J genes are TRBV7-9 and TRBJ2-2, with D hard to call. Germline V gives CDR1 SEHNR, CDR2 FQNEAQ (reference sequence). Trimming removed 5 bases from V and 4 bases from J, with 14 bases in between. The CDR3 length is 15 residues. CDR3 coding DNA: TGTGCCAGCAGCCGAATGACGGCAGTCACCGGGGAGCTGTTTTTT. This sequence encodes CASSRMTAVTGELFF.

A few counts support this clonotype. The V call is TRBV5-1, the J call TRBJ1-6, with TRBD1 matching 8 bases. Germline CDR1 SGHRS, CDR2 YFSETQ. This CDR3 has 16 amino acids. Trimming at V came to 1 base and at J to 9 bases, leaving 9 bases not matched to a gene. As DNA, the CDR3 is TGCGCCAGCAGCTTGTCGCCGGGACAGGAGACTTCACCCCTCCACTTT. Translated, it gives CASSLSPGQETSPLHF.